Shown below are 16 T cell receptor beta chains from a single sample sequenced in a study of identical twins. TCRdb used MiXCR to reprocess the 5' RACE reads, holding one entry per CDR3 protein. The sample records about 490,000 distinct CDR3 sequences, roughly 15% being singletons. These data were likewise used in another study, on yellow fever vaccine responses in identical twins.

The sequenced material came from CD4+ T cells sorted from blood. The source is a woman between 18 and 29 years old in good health.

This clonotype was counted only a few times. V and J are TRBV3-1 and TRBJ2-2; D ambiguous. Germline V CDR1 and CDR2: LGHDT, YNNKEL (reference sequence). V gave up 4 bases and J gave up 1 base, with 10 bases separating them. This CDR3 has 15 residues. The CDR3 nucleotides are TGTGCCAGCAGCCCCCGGCAATTGAACACCGGGGAGCTGTTTTTT. It yields the protein CASSPRQLNTGELFF.

The chain links TRBV29-1 to TRBJ2-7; D tentatively reads TRBD1 or TRBD2 (6 bases each). CDR3 length: 14 residues. Germline CDR1 reads SQVTM; CDR2 reads ANQGSEA. V was clipped by 6 bases and J by 2 bases, with 17 bases between them. The CDR3 sequence is CSVRALGGPYEQYF. CDR3 nucleotide sequence: TGCAGCGTCCGGGCACTAGGGGGGCCCTACGAGCAGTACTTC.

The chain joins TRBV4-1 to TRBJ2-5; the match to TRBD2 covers 8 bases. The V segment lost 3 bases and the J segment 1 base; nucleotides outside the gene matches: 7. The CDR3 covers 16 residues. Germline assignment: CDR1 MGHRA and CDR2 YSYEKL. The CDR3 sequence: CASSHSGGRSQETQYF. The CDR3 region has the DNA TGCGCCAGCAGCCATTCGGGAGGGAGAAGCCAAGAGACCCAGTACTTC.

The rearrangement joins TRBV6-1 to TRBJ1-5; 12 bases map to TRBD1. This CDR3 has 17 amino acids. Germline assignment: CDR1 MNHNS and CDR2 SASEGT. Unmatched junction bases numbered 7, after V lost 6 bases and J lost 1 base. CDR3 nucleotide sequence: TGTGCCAGCAGGGGGGACAGGGGGCAGGAGAGCAATCAGCCCCAGCATTTT. This sequence encodes CASRGDRGQESNQPQHF.

The V gene is TRBV9, the J gene TRBJ1-1; D perhaps matches TRBD1 (6 bases). In germline, CDR1 is SGDLS, CDR2 YYNGEE. Trimming shortened V by 0 bases and J by 0 bases, and 9 bases separated the two germline ends. This CDR3 is built from 15 residues. The CDR3 region is CASSVGGQMNTEAFF. For the CDR3, the DNA is TGTGCCAGCAGCGTAGGAGGACAGATGAACACTGAAGCTTTCTTT.

The rearrangement uses TRBV7-8 and TRBJ1-1, with TRBD1 identical over 9 bases. The ends lost 3 bases at V and 3 bases at J; junction bases unmatched: 2. Germline loops: CDR1 SGHVS, CDR2 FQNEAQ. CDR3 length: 14 residues. This chain's CDR3 is CASSFRTGDTEAFF. CDR3 nucleotides: TGTGCCAGCAGCTTCCGGACAGGGGACACTGAAGCTTTCTTT.

The chain joins TRBV19 to TRBJ1-1; D is unresolved. The V end lost 3 bases, the J end lost 8 bases, and 13 bases lay between the germline ends. The CDR3 sequence is 13 residues long. Germline-derived CDR1 and CDR2 are LNHDA and SQIVND (reference sequence). As DNA, the CDR3 is TGTGCCAGTAGTATCCAGGCAAGCTCCGAAGCTTTCTTT. It is translated as CASSIQASSEAFF. Using reference TRBV19 and TRBJ1-1 for the parts outside the CDR3, the full variable domain is DGGITQSPKYLFRKEGQNVTLSCEQNLNHDAMYWYRQDPGQGLRLIYYSQIVNDFQKGDIAEGYSVSREKKESFPLTVTSAQKNPTAFYLCASSIQASSEAFFGQGTRLTVV.

This chain's CDR3 is CASRWTSGTQETQYF. DNA for the CDR3: TGTGCCAGCCGGTGGACTAGCGGCACTCAAGAGACCCAGTACTTC. This chain links TRBV2 with TRBJ2-5; 10 nucleotides line up with TRBD2. Trimming at V came to 8 bases and at J to 2 bases, leaving 8 bases not matched to a gene. Germline CDR1 reads SNHLY; CDR2 reads FYNNEI. This CDR3 is 15 amino acids long.

This clonotype was recorded many times. The DNA of the CDR3 is TGCGCCAGCAGCTTGATGGTCGAAGAGACCCAGTACTTC. The encoded protein is CASSLMVEETQYF. The chain is built from TRBV5-1 and TRBJ2-5; unclear D gene. Trimming took off 1 base at V and 3 bases at J, with 7 bases between the two ends. The CDR3 loop spans 13 amino acids. Germline loops: CDR1 SGHRS, CDR2 YFSETQ. Using reference TRBV5-1 and TRBJ2-5 for the parts outside the CDR3, the full variable domain is KAGVTQTPRYLIKTRGQQVTLSCSPISGHRSVSWYQQTPGQGLQFLFEYFSETQRNKGNFPGRFSGRQFSNSRSEMNVSTLELGDSALYLCASSLMVEETQYFGPGTRLLVL.

This chain connects TRBV28 to TRBJ1-1; D may be TRBD1 (5 bases). Germline-derived CDR1 and CDR2 are MDHEN and SYDVKM. V was clipped by 7 bases and J by 6 bases, with 18 bases between them. There are 14 residues in the CDR3. The CDR3 coding sequence is TGTGCCAGCAACCCCCAGGGAAGCGGCGCTGAAGCTTTCTTT. This encodes CASNPQGSGAEAFF.

The table lists this clonotype with a few counts. The chain uses TRBV5-1 and TRBJ2-1, with 11 bases aligning to TRBD2. V gave up 5 bases and J gave up 6 bases; unmatched junction bases: 10. Germline values: CDR1 SGHRS, CDR2 YFSETQ. There are 16 residues in the CDR3. The CDR3 nucleotides are TGCGCCAGCAGTTCGATCCTAGCGGGAGGCCCCAATGAGCAGTTCTTC. Translated, it gives CASSSILAGGPNEQFF.

As to this clonotype: A read error may account for a junction end that differs from germline. The CDR3 sequence is CTSSPPTGSEAKNIQYF. The CDR3, as DNA: TGTACCAGCAGCCCACCGACAGGGTCCGAAGCCAAAAACATTCAGTACTTC. The genes are TRBV12-3 or TRBV12-4 and TRBJ2-4; 7 nucleotides line up with TRBD1. There are 17 residues in the CDR3.

This clonotype was seen only a few times. The rearrangement links TRBV7-9 to TRBJ2-3, with D possibly matching TRBD1 (6 bases). Germline loops: CDR1 SEHNR, CDR2 FQNEAQ (reference sequence). Between the trimmed V and J ends, which lost 3 bases and 2 bases, there was a span of 12 bases. CDR3 size: 15 residues. The CDR3 sequence is CASSFGQQLTDTQYF. CDR3 bases: TGTGCCAGCAGCTTCGGACAGCAACTCACAGATACGCAGTATTTT. Full variable domain (remainder filled in from reference TRBV7-9 and TRBJ2-3): DTGVSQNPRHKITKRGQNVTFRCDPISEHNRLYWYRQTLGQGPEFLTYFQNEAQLEKSRLLSDRFSAERPKGSFSTLEIQRTEQGDSAMYLCASSFGQQLTDTQYFGPGTRLTVL.

The rearrangement links TRBV20-1 to TRBJ2-1; 10 bases are shared with TRBD1. Germline CDR1 DFQATT, CDR2 SNEGSKA (reference sequence). Trimming cost V 6 bases and J 7 bases; bases outside gene matches: 12. The CDR3 is made up of 15 amino acids. CDR3 amino acids: CSARNPGTGVNEQFF. As DNA, the CDR3 is TGCAGTGCCCGTAACCCCGGGACAGGGGTTAATGAGCAGTTCTTC.

This clonotype was observed a handful of times. The V gene is TRBV29-1, the J gene TRBJ2-3; 7 bases agree with TRBD2. The V gene's germline CDR1 is SQVTM and CDR2 ANQGSEA. The trim removed 3 bases at V and 0 bases at J, leaving 6 bases unmatched. This CDR3 spans 15 amino acids. The chain's CDR3 is CSVERGSGSTDTQYF. The CDR3 DNA reads TGCAGCGTTGAGAGGGGTAGCGGGAGCACAGATACGCAGTATTTT.

The V gene is TRBV12-3 or TRBV12-4, the J gene TRBJ1-1; D gene unclear. The CDR3 spans 14 residues. V was clipped by 0 bases and J by 6 bases, with 11 bases between them. The CDR3 loop is CASSLASGLSEAFF. The DNA of the CDR3 is TGTGCCAGCAGTTTAGCGTCGGGGTTGTCTGAAGCTTTCTTT.